This T cell receptor (beta chain) was sequenced in a study of Tregs in tolerant kidney transplant recipients. This clone is labeled medium-sized based on frequency. The missing CDR3 end, 3 residues past where the read stops, is filled in from the germline J gene. The table came from immunoSEQ multiplex PCR; TCRdb's copy has only in-frame clones and leaves some out. This table lists around 30,000 clones. In germline, CDR1 is SGHRS, CDR2 YFSETQ. The CDR3 runs 14 residues. V was cut by 0 bases and J by 1 base, with 7 bases left in between. Recipients received nonmyeloablative bone marrow transplants from related graft donors, with transient mixed chimerism.

The starting material was CD4+ T cells from blood (PBMCs), obtained 24 months after the transplant. V gene TRBV5-1 combines with J gene TRBJ1-1; D unclear. The sequence derives from a human patient who received a combined kidney and bone marrow transplant. Some of the T cells may derive from the graft donor. The CDR3 bases that were read are TGCGCCAGCAGCTTGGCGGCGGGGAACACTGAA. This codes for CASSLAAGNTE. Given in full, the CDR3 is CASSLAAGNTEAFF.